This is a list of T cell receptor beta chains from one sample in a study of control samples from healthy donors and cancer patients. Only in-frame clones appear in the TCRdb table, and some are missing; sequencing was by immunoSEQ multiplex PCR. The top ten clones hold just under 0.6% of a sample with some 120,000 clones, 92% of them seen once. The sequenced sample consisted of PBMCs. The receptors derive from an elderly man with head and neck cancer. The conserved cysteine and the conserved F or W are not part of the CDR3 here.

j_gene: TRBJ2-1; v_gene: TRBV5-6; CDR3aa: ASSLGWNLAGEQF
j_gene: TRBJ2-2; v_gene: TRBV5-1; CDR3aa: ASGSDSFTGELF
j_gene: TRBJ2-3; v_gene: TRBV11-2; CDR3aa: ASRLGSTGDTQY
j_gene: TRBJ2-3; v_gene: TRBV7-8; CDR3aa: ASSLEDYTDTQY
j_gene: TRBJ2-5; v_gene: TRBV18; CDR3aa: ASSLGTSGIEPKETQY
j_gene: TRBJ1-3; v_gene: TRBV30; CDR3aa: AWSVQGSGNTIY
j_gene: TRBJ2-7; v_gene: TRBV7-6; CDR3aa: ASSLARSQGAYEQY
j_gene: TRBJ2-1; v_gene: TRBV25-1; CDR3aa: ASSEFKGKDNEQF
j_gene: TRBJ2-7; v_gene: TRBV6-2/TRBV6-3; CDR3aa: ASSYSGDPGQVVYEQY
j_gene: TRBJ1-1; v_gene: TRBV9; CDR3aa: ASSVGVASMNTEAF
j_gene: TRBJ1-6; v_gene: TRBV15; CDR3aa: ATSNLRSPLH
j_gene: TRBJ1-2; v_gene: TRBV30; CDR3aa: AWIRVPRGNYGYT
j_gene: TRBJ2-3; v_gene: TRBV7-8; CDR3aa: ASSFSPGADTQY
j_gene: TRBJ1-4; v_gene: TRBV9; CDR3aa: ASSVTGQGAWANEKLF
j_gene: TRBJ1-6; v_gene: TRBV18; CDR3aa: ASSQNPATGGNNSPLH
j_gene: TRBJ2-5; v_gene: TRBV10-2; CDR3aa: ASTRLAGETQY
j_gene: TRBJ1-5; v_gene: TRBV28; CDR3aa: ASSLGGVSNQPQH
j_gene: TRBJ2-2; v_gene: TRBV10-3; CDR3aa: AIRTGTGELF
j_gene: TRBJ2-1; v_gene: TRBV14; CDR3aa: ASSQDWASGGGNEQF
j_gene: TRBJ2-5; v_gene: TRBV6-5; CDR3aa: ASSYSTLREETQY
j_gene: TRBJ2-1; v_gene: TRBV9; CDR3aa: ASSVSPRDEQF
j_gene: TRBJ2-5; v_gene: TRBV7-9; CDR3aa: ASDRADQETQY